The rows below give T cell receptor beta chains drawn from one sample of a study of blood T cells in healthy people across ages. TCRdb processed the 5' RACE reads anew with MiXCR; each CDR3 protein has one entry. Among about 830,000 distinct CDR3 sequences listed, nearly 60% were seen once. Sequencing was performed on blood. These receptors were taken from a man younger than 45 in good health. The conserved cysteine and the conserved F or W are not part of the CDR3 here. The D gene is left open where the match is weak.

D	V	J	CDR3
-	TRBV7-6	TRBJ2-5	ASSQPLREQY
-	TRBV20-1	TRBJ1-4	SASLLTVDEEKLF
-	TRBV4-2	TRBJ1-6	ASSQAAHGPDSPLH
TRBD1	TRBV29-1	TRBJ1-5	SVGQDPNQPQH
-	TRBV9	TRBJ1-3	ASSVSGSGNTIY
-	TRBV7-9	TRBJ2-3	ASSLESDFKYGSQY
-	TRBV4-1	TRBJ2-5	ASSPLGRVIEETQY
TRBD2	TRBV9	TRBJ2-7	ASSVREGSDEQY
-	TRBV6-2/TRBV6-3	TRBJ2-7	ASSSQTATVYEQY
-	TRBV10-3	TRBJ2-1	AISEPGLQIPYNEQF
TRBD1	TRBV2	TRBJ1-2	ASRLTGEGYGYT
-	TRBV7-2	TRBJ2-5	ASSLASGAWEQY
-	TRBV27	TRBJ1-6	ASSTDERSPLH
-	TRBV4-2	TRBJ2-6	ASSQEERLGANVLT
TRBD2	TRBV20-1	TRBJ2-4	SASGTSGPTRIIQY
-	TRBV7-2	TRBJ2-7	ASSWDQALGYEQY
TRBD1	TRBV7-9	TRBJ1-2	ASSPGTEDYGYT
TRBD1	TRBV4-2	TRBJ1-5	ASSRVQGTGDQPQH